Described below is a single TCR beta chain sequence and its context. This clonotype was recorded many times. Its recognized antigen is unknown. There are no base qualities to consult, and no much larger clone falls within one base. Relative to germline, V is 6 bases shorter and J is 3 bases shorter, with 2 bases between their ends. The germline V gene specifies KGHDR as CDR1 and SFDVKD as CDR2. Inclusive of the bounding cysteine and phenylalanine, the CDR3 is 11 residues long. The kept DNA is CDR3 alone, 33 bases in frame from the first base. Two rounds of multiplex PCR were used to amplify the TCR beta CDR3 region from genomic DNA. In the first PCR round, primers specific to each TRBV and TRBJ gene were used, and the primer sequences were filed in Chinese patent CN105087789A. The second PCR round used universal primers. The Roche High Pure PCR Template Preparation Kit was used to extract genomic DNA from the frozen PBMCs. Paired-end sequencing with 151 bp reads was performed on the libraries using an Illumina HiSeq 3000. The study's own analysis went as follows. Raw reads lacking the multiplex PCR primer sequences were removed with CutAdapt. High-quality paired reads were merged into contigs with PEAR. By aligning each contig to reference sequences, MiXCR assigned the TRB V, D and J gene segments to that contig. To remove sequencing errors, CDR3 sequences were clustered according to base quality and sequence similarity. Shannon entropy, normalized by the natural log of the productive TCR sequence number, served as the measure of diversity. One minus Shannon entropy divided by the natural log of the number of unique clonotypes was used as the definition of clonality. The Youden index of ROC curves was used to select progression-free survival cut-offs for repertoire metrics, and analyses were performed in R 3.5.3. Clones were called with MiXCR by TCRdb after fastp trimmed the public reads at Q25, and only in-frame beta chains were retained. Under each unique CDR3 protein, matching rows form one entry showing the most common genes and DNA. TCRdb assigned the V and J calls; the authors' analysis was not used. For this sample the table gives fewer than 40,000 distinct CDR3 sequences, of which less than 35% were detected only once. The ten largest make up over 15% of the sample.

All patients had node-negative disease on CT and PET/CT, and none had a history of other malignancies or had previously received chemotherapy or radiotherapy. At each of the two time points, around 5.9 milliliters of peripheral venous blood were collected into EDTA tubes. PBMCs were isolated by Ficoll-Paque Plus density-gradient centrifugation. Right after collection, samples were kept at -80 degrees C until analysis. This sample is drawn from a study of prognosis after radiotherapy for stage I lung cancer (dated by TCRdb to the early 2020s). For the study in its entirety: Between April 2018 and early 2019, 15 to 20 stage I NSCLC patients were enrolled in Nanjing, China. Five patients had oligometastatic NSCLC after surgical resection of the primary tumor, and about 15 had newly diagnosed primary stage I lung tumors. Every patient was regarded as medically inoperable, because of comorbidities in some twelve cases and refusal of surgery in seven or eight cases. Ages in the cohort of some 13 men and 6 women ranged from roughly 53 to 84 years, with a median of 74. On tumor histology, about 12 patients had adenocarcinoma and six or seven had squamous cell carcinoma. Using image-guided IMRT or VMAT, SBRT was delivered in 3 to 5 fractions at a biologically effective dose of at least 100 Gy. Concurrent therapy was not administered to any patient alongside SBRT. About 20% of the 19 patients developed distant metastases after SBRT, at a median of about 7 months; the other 15 showed no significant progression. The study profiled peripheral blood TCR beta repertoires from stage I NSCLC patients before and after stereotactic body radiotherapy and related them to distant failure. For each of the roughly 19 patients, one blood sample was taken before SBRT and one after, so the study sequenced around 40 samples in total. Broader findings and caveats from the paper: A decrease in unique TCR clone counts was observed after SBRT (median around 9,800 before versus around 6,900 after; Wilcoxon paired P=0.011). TRBV and TRBJ usage frequencies reportedly differed by metastasis status, in two V genes at baseline and in eight or nine V and two J genes after SBRT. Limitations of the study included a small cohort and short follow-up, and the study findings need independent validation. No determination of tumor specificity was made for expanded TCR clones. No adjustment for multiple comparisons was applied to any of the reported P values. Post-SBRT Shannon entropy and its change from baseline were lower in patients who developed distant metastases; baseline Shannon entropy was not associated with metastases.

The rearranged chain carries TRBV24-1 and TRBJ2-1; the D gene lacks a confident call. Sequences were derived from PBMCs, sampled before or after stereotactic body radiation therapy (not recorded which). The receptor comes from a donor aged 50 or older with non-small cell lung cancer. The CDR3 reads CATSNYNEQFF. The nucleotides are TGTGCCACCAGTAACTACAATGAGCAGTTCTTC.